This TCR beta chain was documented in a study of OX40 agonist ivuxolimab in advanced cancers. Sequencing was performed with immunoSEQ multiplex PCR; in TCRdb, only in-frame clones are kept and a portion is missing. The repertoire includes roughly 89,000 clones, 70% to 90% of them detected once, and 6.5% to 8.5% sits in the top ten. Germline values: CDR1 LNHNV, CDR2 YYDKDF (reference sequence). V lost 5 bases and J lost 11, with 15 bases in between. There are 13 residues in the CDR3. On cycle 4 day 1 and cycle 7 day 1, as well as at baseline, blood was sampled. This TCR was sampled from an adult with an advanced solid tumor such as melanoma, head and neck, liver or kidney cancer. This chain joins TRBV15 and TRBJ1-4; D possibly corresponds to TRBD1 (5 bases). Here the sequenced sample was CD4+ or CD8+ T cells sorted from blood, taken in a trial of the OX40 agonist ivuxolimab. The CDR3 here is CATSEDTGEKLFF. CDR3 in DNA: TGTGCCACCAGCGAGGACACGGGGGAGAAACTGTTTTTT.